This TCR beta chain was profiled in a study of T cells after yellow fever vaccination. A remark on this clonotype: Its antigen remains unidentified.

Study-level results: Repertoires sorted by FACS could include abundant clonotypes that are contaminants from the bulk population. CD4 and CD8 compartments shared a small share of clonotypes.

TCRdb fed the 5' RACE reads into MiXCR, producing one record per CDR3 protein. Of around 590,000 distinct CDR3 sequences in the sample, 10% to 15% were seen once. V was shortened by 5 bases and J by 1 base, with 16 bases between the two germline ends. In germline, CDR1 is SGHTA, CDR2 FQGTGA. The CDR3 has 16 residues. The sample in question was PBMCs, obtained on the day of the yellow fever booster vaccination. The chain recombines TRBV7-3 with TRBJ2-3; tentatively, D is TRBD2 (5 bases). This receptor was identified in a man aged 30 to 39 who received the YFV17D yellow fever vaccine. CDR3 protein: CASSEGLYGGTDTQYF. The CDR3 coding sequence is TGTGCCAGCAGCGAAGGGCTCTACGGGGGCACAGATACGCAGTATTTT. Variable domain in full (rest from reference TRBV7-3 and TRBJ2-3): GAGVSQTPSNKVTEKGKYVELRCDPISGHTALYWYRQSLGQGPEFLIYFQGTGAADDSGLPNDRFFAVRPEGSVSTLKIQRTERGDSAVYLCASSEGLYGGTDTQYFGPGTRLTVL.